This T cell receptor (beta chain) appears in the sequencing data of a study of T cells after yellow fever vaccination. From the 5' RACE reads, TCRdb called clonotypes with MiXCR, one entry per CDR3 protein. The sample consists of 350,000 to 550,000 distinct CDR3 sequences, around a sixth of them appearing once. The germline V gene encodes CDR1 MNHEY and CDR2 SVGEGT. Trimming took 2 bases from V and 2 from J, leaving 10 bases between them. The CDR3 totals 14 residues. The V call is TRBV6-2 or TRBV6-3, the J call TRBJ2-7, with a possible D match to TRBD1 (5 bases). The receptor's source is a young man who received the YFV17D yellow fever vaccine. The sample here was PBMCs, taken before the yellow fever booster vaccination. The CDR3 loop reads CASSYRTLTYEQYF. CDR3 nucleotide sequence: TGTGCCAGCAGTTACCGGACACTGACCTACGAGCAGTACTTC.